One sample yielded the 20 T cell receptor beta chains listed below, sequenced in a study of blood T cell repertoires in COVID-19 (TCRdb year 2020). Library preparation used the immunoSEQ multiplex PCR assay. TCRdb mirrors the immuneACCESS table, restricted to in-frame sequences. Some clones are absent from its copies; in checked studies, under half trace to an unresolved V gene, and the reason for the others is unknown. This sample is represented by hundreds of thousands of clones; around 90% of them were singletons. Of the sample, roughly 5.2% is held by the ten largest clones. The sequenced sample was PBMCs or T cells enriched from blood (not recorded which). These TCRs come from a man in his fifties or sixties who had recovered from COVID-19.

The J gene is TRBJ1-3, the V gene TRBV28, with TRBD1 matching 9 bases. This CDR3 comprises 15 residues. The V gene end was trimmed by 7 bases and the J gene end by 6 bases; junction bases not matched to a gene: 10. CDR1 is MDHEN and CDR2 is SYDVKM in the germline V gene. For the CDR3, the DNA is TGTGCCAGCAATTCCAGGACAGGGGATTTAAACACCATATATTTT. This encodes CASNSRTGDLNTIYF. The variable domain in full, with the rest retrieved from reference TRBV28 and TRBJ1-3, is DVKVTQSSRYLVKRTGEKVFLECVQDMDHENMFWYRQDPGLGLRLIYFSYDVKMKEKGDIPEGYSVSREKKERFSLILESASTNQTSMYLCASNSRTGDLNTIYFGEGSWLTVV.

The J gene is TRBJ1-5, the V gene TRBV3-1 (or the pseudogene TRBV3-2), with 9 bases that match TRBD1. After removal of 6 bases from V and 4 bases from J, the junction contained 1 base not matched to a gene. There are 13 residues in the CDR3. Germline V gene sequence: CDR1 LGHDT, CDR2 YNNKEL (reference sequence). The CDR3 DNA reads TGTGCCAGCAGTGACAGGGGGAATCAGCCCCAGCATTTT. Translating gives CASSDRGNQPQHF.

V and J are TRBV24-1 and TRBJ2-1; 10 bases align to TRBD2. Trimming at V came to 4 bases and at J to 1 base, leaving 6 bases not matched to a gene. The CDR3 totals 17 residues. Looked up from germline, CDR1 is KGHDR and CDR2 is SFDVKD. CDR3 nucleotides: TGTGCCACCAGTGACCCAGAACTAGCGGGATCCTACAATGAGCAGTTCTTC. Translation gives CATSDPELAGSYNEQFF.

This clone has only one observation. This chain joins TRBV18 and TRBJ1-1, with unresolved D. With 2 bases removed from V and 2 bases from J, the gap between germline ends came to 15 bases. Per the germline V gene, CDR1 is KGHSH and CDR2 is LQKENI. The CDR3 is 16 amino acids. This CDR3 reads CASSPSVLGGNTEAFF. The CDR3 DNA reads TGTGCCAGCTCACCATCAGTGCTAGGCGGAAACACTGAAGCTTTCTTT.

This clone was detected once. The chain joins TRBV9 to TRBJ2-2; TRBD1 matches at 9 bases. This CDR3 contains 15 residues. The V gene end was trimmed by 0 bases and the J gene end by 6 bases; junction bases not matched to a gene: 3. Germline assignment: CDR1 SGDLS and CDR2 YYNGEE. The CDR3 sequence: CASSVGDRESGELFF. The CDR3 DNA sequence: TGTGCCAGCAGCGTAGGGGACAGGGAGTCCGGGGAGCTGTTTTTT.

The chain joins TRBV3-1 (or the pseudogene TRBV3-2) to TRBJ1-2; 10 bases match TRBD1. The CDR3 has 14 residues. V lost 4 bases to trimming and J lost 8 bases; unmatched junction nucleotides: 7. In germline, CDR1 is LGHDT, CDR2 YNNKEL (reference sequence). The chain's CDR3 is CASSPGQGPEGYTF. The CDR3 DNA follows: TGTGCCAGCAGCCCGGGACAGGGGCCGGAGGGCTACACCTTC.

The CDR3 loop reads CASSFGSLDTQYF. As DNA, the CDR3 is TGCGCCAGCAGCTTTGGTAGCCTCGATACGCAGTATTTT. The gene calls are TRBV5-1 and TRBJ2-3; no firm D call. This CDR3 has 13 amino acids. Trimming shortened V by 2 bases and J by 6 bases, and 10 bases separated the two germline ends. Germline V gene lookup returns CDR1 SGHRS and CDR2 YFSETQ. Together with reference TRBV5-1 and TRBJ2-3, the CDR3 gives the full variable domain: KAGVTQTPRYLIKTRGQQVTLSCSPISGHRSVSWYQQTPGQGLQFLFEYFSETQRNKGNFPGRFSGRQFSNSRSEMNVSTLELGDSALYLCASSFGSLDTQYFGPGTRLTVL.

This chain joins TRBV7-2 and TRBJ1-1; possibly TRBD1 for D (6 bases). V was trimmed by 1 base and J by 11 bases, leaving 17 bases between them. CDR1 SGHTA and CDR2 FQGNSA come from the germline V gene. The CDR3 sequence is 14 residues long. The CDR3 spells CASSLVRSGVDAFF. The DNA of the CDR3 is TGTGCCAGCAGCTTAGTGAGGTCAGGGGTGGACGCTTTCTTT. The whole variable domain, remainder taken from reference TRBV7-2 and TRBJ1-1, is GAGVSQSPSNKVTEKGKDVELRCDPISGHTALYWYRQSLGQGLEFLIYFQGNSAPDKSGLPSDRFSAERTGGSVSTLTIQRTQQEDSAVYLCASSLVRSGVDAFFGQGTRLTVV.

The genes are TRBV6-1 and TRBJ2-2; 9 nucleotides match TRBD1. The CDR3 is made up of 15 amino acids. J gave up 4 bases and V 8 bases, and 8 bases lay outside the gene matches. Germline assignment: CDR1 MNHNS and CDR2 SASEGT. CDR3 in amino acids: CASLTGGGSTGELFF. DNA of the CDR3: TGTGCCAGCCTTACAGGGGGCGGGAGCACCGGGGAGCTGTTTTTT.

Only one count was recorded for this clone. V and J are TRBV7-2 and TRBJ2-7; TRBD2 is a possible D gene (6 bases). Germline CDR1 SGHTA, CDR2 FQGNSA. The CDR3 covers 15 residues. The ends were cut back, 2 bases at V and 0 bases at J, with 11 bases in the middle. As DNA, the CDR3 is TGTGCCAGCAGCTTAAGCGGGCAAAGCTCCTACGAGCAGTACTTC. Residues: CASSLSGQSSYEQYF. Combining the CDR3 with reference TRBV7-2 and TRBJ2-7 gives the whole variable domain GAGVSQSPSNKVTEKGKDVELRCDPISGHTALYWYRQSLGQGLEFLIYFQGNSAPDKSGLPSDRFSAERTGGSVSTLTIQRTQQEDSAVYLCASSLSGQSSYEQYFGPGTRLTVT.

About this clone: An end of the junction differs from the germline gene, which may be a read error. The chain joins TRBV7-9 to TRBJ1-1, with 8 bases aligning to TRBD1. The CDR3 covers 13 residues. Germline loops: CDR1 SEHNR, CDR2 FQNEAQ (reference sequence). CDR3 nucleotide sequence: TGTGCCAGCAGATTAGGACAGGGCACTGAAGCTTTCTTT. Protein product: CASRLGQGTEAFF.

The V and J genes are TRBV5-1 and TRBJ2-1; TRBD2 matches at 11 bases. The V segment lost 5 bases and the J segment 5 bases; nucleotides outside the gene matches: 9. The CDR3 extends over 16 amino acids. CDR1 and CDR2 from the germline V gene are SGHRS and YFSETQ. The CDR3 region is CASRWRLAGGNNEQFF. The CDR3 region has the DNA TGCGCCAGCAGGTGGAGGCTAGCGGGAGGTAACAATGAGCAGTTCTTC.

This clone was observed a handful of times. This rearrangement joins TRBV3-1 (or the pseudogene TRBV3-2) to TRBJ1-6; a weak D match, TRBD1 (6 bases). Germline V CDR1 and CDR2: LGHDT, YNNKEL (reference sequence). There are 14 residues in the CDR3. V lost 0 bases and J lost 10, with 10 bases in between. The CDR3 coding sequence is TGTGCCAGCAGCCAAGATACGGGGGGCTCACCCCTCCACTTT. Its protein is CASSQDTGGSPLHF.

The genes are TRBV28 and TRBJ2-7; TRBD2 matches at 11 bases. V dropped 7 bases and J dropped 2; count of bases not matched to a gene: 22. Per the germline V gene, CDR1 is MDHEN and CDR2 is SYDVKM. The CDR3 covers 20 residues. The CDR3 sequence is CASTKSQGSIASGRPYEQYF. The CDR3 DNA sequence: TGTGCCAGCACAAAGAGCCAGGGAAGTATCGCTAGCGGGAGGCCCTACGAGCAGTACTTC.

The chain carries TRBV3-1 (or the pseudogene TRBV3-2) and TRBJ1-5; possible D gene TRBD1, 6 bases. Germline CDR1 reads LGHDT; CDR2 reads YNNKEL (reference sequence). The CDR3 totals 15 residues. V dropped 4 bases and J dropped 6 bases, with 16 bases sitting between them. CDR3 coding DNA: TGTGCCAGCAGCCCGTTAATAGGGGGTGGTCAGCCCCAGCATTTT. Translated, it gives CASSPLIGGGQPQHF.

This rearrangement joins TRBV5-1 to TRBJ2-5; 7 bases agree with TRBD2. With V trimmed by 0 bases and J by 5 bases, 7 bases remained unmatched. The CDR3 is 15 amino acids. Germline V CDR1 and CDR2: SGHRS, YFSETQ. The DNA of the CDR3 is TGCGCCAGCAGCTTGGAAGGGAGGGGTCGGGAGACCCAGTACTTC. This encodes CASSLEGRGRETQYF.

The J gene is TRBJ1-6, the V gene TRBV5-4; 8 nucleotides line up with TRBD1. V lost 0 bases and J lost 9; bases outside the gene matches: 5. Looked up from germline, CDR1 is SGHNT and CDR2 is YYREEE (reference sequence). The CDR3 is made up of 15 amino acids. CDR3 DNA sequence: TGTGCCAGCAGCTTGGAACTCGGACAGGGTTCACCCCTCCACTTT. It yields the protein CASSLELGQGSPLHF.

The rearrangement uses TRBV10-1 and TRBJ1-4, with 7 bases lining up with TRBD1. CDR3 size: 16 residues. V was pared by 0 bases and J by 7 bases, with 8 bases of the junction left unmatched. Germline CDR1 and CDR2: WNHNN and SYGVQD (reference sequence). Written as DNA, the CDR3 is TGCGCCAGCAGTGAGTCGAAAGGGGGCCGGTTTGAAAAACTGTTTTTT. As protein: CASSESKGGRFEKLFF.

This sequence joins TRBV28 and TRBJ2-7; TRBD1 aligns across 9 bases. The V gene's germline CDR1 is MDHEN and CDR2 SYDVKM. The CDR3 extends over 15 amino acids. With 2 bases clipped from V and 4 bases from J, the junction kept 6 bases outside the gene matches. The DNA of the CDR3 is TGTGCCAGCAGTTTAGGGGGACAGGGTTGGTACGAGCAGTACTTC. It is translated as CASSLGGQGWYEQYF. Full variable domain (outside the CDR3, taken from reference TRBV28 and TRBJ2-7): DVKVTQSSRYLVKRTGEKVFLECVQDMDHENMFWYRQDPGLGLRLIYFSYDVKMKEKGDIPEGYSVSREKKERFSLILESASTNQTSMYLCASSLGGQGWYEQYFGPGTRLTVT.

Of note for this clone: An end of the junction does not agree with germline; a read error may underlie this. J is TRBJ1-2 and V is TRBV2; D remains unclear. CDR3 length: 14 residues. The germline V gene has CDR1 SNHLY and CDR2 FYNNEI. This CDR3 reads CASREGRQPYGYTF. Written as DNA, the CDR3 is TGTGCCAGCAGGGAAGGGAGGCAGCCTTATGGCTACACCTTC.